This TCR beta chain was documented in a study of T cells in Graves' hyperthyroidism and ophthalmopathy. Study summary: Peripheral blood was acquired at first diagnosis, ahead of any therapy whatsoever. General observations from the study: Among clonotypes expanded in thyroid above 0.001, most were also found in blood.

CDR1 SGHDT and CDR2 YYEEEE come from the germline V gene. V shed 4 bases and J 1 base; nucleotides not matched to a gene: 6. The length of the CDR3 is 15 residues. TCR beta CDR3 sequences were amplified from RNA transcripts. TCR CDR3 regions were first amplified by RT-PCR with HTBI primers. Via MiXCR, TCRdb re-called the multiplex PCR reads, giving one row per CDR3 protein. The table shows 450,000 to 650,000 distinct CDR3 sequences, with about a fifth occurring only once. Diagnosis rested on symptoms, serum thyroxine and TRAb, thyroid ultrasound, and orbital computed tomography. Each 10 ml fresh peripheral blood draw supplied the PBMCs. As for this clonotype: Its cognate antigen is unknown.

The V gene is TRBV5-6, the J gene TRBJ2-5; 8 nucleotides agree with TRBD2. Sequencing was carried out using blood. The clonotype originates from a man aged 18 to 30 with Graves' hyperthyroidism. CDR3 amino acids: CASSPVAGLQETQYF. CDR3 in DNA: TGTGCCAGCAGCCCTGTAGCGGGGCTCCAAGAGACCCAGTACTTC.